These 5 T cell receptor beta chains were all obtained from the same sample, sequenced in a study of early T cells in non-severe SARS-CoV-2 infection. In TCRdb, the 5' RACE reads were re-called with MiXCR into one record per CDR3 protein. Altogether tens of thousands of distinct CDR3 sequences are present, 4.8% being singletons, with the ten largest covering 6.6%. The sequencing sample was made of whole blood. These receptors were taken from an adult who was a healthcare worker with PCR-confirmed SARS-CoV-2 infection or an uninfected control (not recorded which).

Many counts were recorded for this clonotype. The chain links TRBV12-3 or TRBV12-4 to TRBJ1-6; a possible D gene is TRBD1 (5 bases). This CDR3 region has 14 residues. Trimming removed 3 bases from V and 6 bases from J, with 9 bases in between. CDR3 in DNA: TGTGCCAGCAGTTTCGAGACAGCTAATTCACCCCTCCACTTT. It is translated as CASSFETANSPLHF.

CDR3 DNA: TGCAGTGCTGAGAGGGGTGGATTATCTAACTATGGCTACACCTTC. It yields the protein CSAERGGLSNYGYTF. This rearrangement joins TRBV20-1 to TRBJ1-2; tentative D call: TRBD1 (5 bases). V was shortened by 5 bases and J by 0 bases, with 16 bases between the two germline ends. The CDR3 runs 15 residues. Germline-derived CDR1 and CDR2 are DFQATT and SNEGSKA (reference sequence).

This clonotype has a count of ten or more. The genes are TRBV7-6 and TRBJ2-7; possible D gene TRBD1, 6 bases. The CDR3 sequence is 12 residues long. Germline assignment: CDR1 SGHVS and CDR2 FNYEAQ. Trimming shortened V by 5 bases and J by 5 bases, and 10 bases separated the two germline ends. CDR3 in DNA: TGTGCCAGCAGCCCCACAGGGAACGAGCAGTACTTC. It is translated as CASSPTGNEQYF.

This clonotype was counted ten times or more. V and J are TRBV7-9 and TRBJ1-2, with 9 positions matching TRBD1. Trimming removed 2 bases from V and 3 bases from J; junction bases left unmatched: 16. The CDR3 runs to 19 residues. Germline CDR1 reads SEHNR; CDR2 reads FQNEAQ (reference sequence). The CDR3 region is CASSLRSLKWDREDYGYTF. As DNA, the CDR3 is TGTGCCAGCAGCTTAAGATCCCTTAAGTGGGACAGGGAGGACTATGGCTACACCTTC.

The genes are TRBV7-9 and TRBJ2-7, with TRBD1 as a possible D gene (6 bases). In germline, CDR1 is SEHNR, CDR2 FQNEAQ (reference sequence). Trimming cost V 5 bases and J 6 bases, with 14 bases left between them. This CDR3 comprises 13 residues. In nucleotides, the CDR3 is TGTGCCAGCAGCGCAAATACAGGGAGCGAGCAGTACTTC. Its protein product is CASSANTGSEQYF. Full variable domain (remainder filled in from reference TRBV7-9 and TRBJ2-7): DTGVSQNPRHKITKRGQNVTFRCDPISEHNRLYWYRQTLGQGPEFLTYFQNEAQLEKSRLLSDRFSAERPKGSFSTLEIQRTEQGDSAMYLCASSANTGSEQYFGPGTRLTVT.